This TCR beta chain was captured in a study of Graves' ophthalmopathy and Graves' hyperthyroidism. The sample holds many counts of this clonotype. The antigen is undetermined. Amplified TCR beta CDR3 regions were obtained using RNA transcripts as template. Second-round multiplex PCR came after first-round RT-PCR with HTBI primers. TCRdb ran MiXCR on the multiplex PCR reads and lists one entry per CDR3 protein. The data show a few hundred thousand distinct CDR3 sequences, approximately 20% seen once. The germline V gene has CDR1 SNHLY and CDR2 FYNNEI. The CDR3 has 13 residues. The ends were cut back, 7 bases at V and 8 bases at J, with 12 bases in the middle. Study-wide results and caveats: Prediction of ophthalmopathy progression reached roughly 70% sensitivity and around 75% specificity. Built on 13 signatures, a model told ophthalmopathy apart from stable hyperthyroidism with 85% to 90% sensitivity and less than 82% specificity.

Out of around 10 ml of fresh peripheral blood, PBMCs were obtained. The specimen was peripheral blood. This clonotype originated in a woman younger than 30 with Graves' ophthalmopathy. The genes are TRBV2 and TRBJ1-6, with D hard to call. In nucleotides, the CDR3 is TGTGCCAGCACCGAGTCCCGGGATTCACCCCTCCACTTT. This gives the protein CASTESRDSPLHF.